The 6 T cell receptor beta chains listed next were all sequenced from one sample in a study of T cell responses to AZD1222 COVID-19 vaccine. Only in-frame clones appear in the TCRdb table, and some are missing; sequencing was by immunoSEQ multiplex PCR. The sample has approximately 70,000 clones, around 89% seen once; the top ten hold 4.8%. The material sequenced was peripheral blood, taken 28 days after the second dose of the MenACWY control vaccine. The receptors stem from an adult who received the MenACWY meningococcal vaccine as a control.

This clone was observed a single time. J is TRBJ1-2 and V is TRBV7-9, with 7 bases matching TRBD1. The CDR3 has 13 amino acids. With 5 bases clipped from V and 3 bases from J, the junction kept 3 bases outside the gene matches. CDR1 and CDR2 (germline): SEHNR, FQNEAQ (reference sequence). The CDR3 region is CASSSQGDYGYTF. The CDR3 DNA reads TGTGCCAGCAGCAGCCAGGGGGACTATGGCTACACCTTC.

The chain has TRBV4-2 and TRBJ1-6; 8 nucleotides agree with TRBD1. The length of the CDR3 is 15 residues. Germline lookup yields CDR1 LGHNA and CDR2 YNFKEQ. Trimming cost V 3 bases and J 7 bases; bases outside gene matches: 5. CDR3 residues: CASSHGDRLNSPLHF. CDR3 coding DNA: TGTGCCAGCAGCCATGGGGACAGGTTAAATTCACCCCTCCACTTT.

The genes are TRBV7-2 and TRBJ2-7, with a possible D match to TRBD1 (6 bases). V was clipped by 2 bases and J by 2 bases, with 13 bases between them. The CDR3 sequence is 15 residues long. Germline values: CDR1 SGHTA, CDR2 FQGNSA. CDR3 coding DNA: TGTGCCAGCAGCTTAAATGGAAACAGGGCCTACGAGCAGTACTTC. It yields the protein CASSLNGNRAYEQYF.

About this clone itself: The sample has other DNA sequences that encode this CDR3 too. The chain has TRBV28 and TRBJ2-7, with D perhaps TRBD2 (6 bases). This CDR3 is 12 amino acids long. V lost 8 bases to trimming and J lost 0 bases, with 8 bases between them. Germline CDR1 and CDR2: MDHEN and SYDVKM. CDR3 bases: TGTGCCAGCCGGGAGAGCTCCTACGAGCAGTACTTC. Protein product: CASRESSYEQYF.

The chain's CDR3 is CAISELTGNSPLHF. DNA of the CDR3: TGTGCCATCAGTGAGTTAACAGGGAATTCACCCCTCCACTTT. V is TRBV10-3 and J is TRBJ1-6, with a weak D call TRBD1 (6 bases). CDR1 ENHRY and CDR2 SYGVKD come from the germline V gene. V shed 1 base and J shed 7 bases, with 8 bases lying between them. The CDR3 totals 14 residues.

The V and J genes are TRBV5-1 and TRBJ1-1, with 9 nucleotides matching TRBD1. This CDR3 has 14 amino acids. With 4 bases clipped from V and 3 bases from J, the junction kept 4 bases outside the gene matches. Germline values: CDR1 SGHRS, CDR2 YFSETQ. CDR3 sequence reads: CASSAGQGHTEAFF. CDR3 bases: TGCGCCAGCAGCGCCGGACAGGGGCACACTGAAGCTTTCTTT.